This T cell receptor (beta chain) stems from a study of shared clonotypes between healthy human individuals (dated by TCRdb to about 2020). In the study overall: A few men and two women, aged 18 to 49 years, made up the cohort. To estimate repertoire size and how much clonotype sharing occurs between individuals, the study deeply sequenced the blood TCR repertoires of several healthy adults. To increase sequencing depth and limit assay-specific biases, different laboratories used diverse techniques to prepare libraries and sequence TCR repertoires. Per donor, leukapheresis produced somewhere between about 0.9 and 9.5 billion PBMCs. General study outcomes and caveats: Sampling was restricted to blood, and TCR repertoires in tissue are likely to differ from TCR repertoires in blood. Because the study included a small number of donors, the genetic and exposure-history diversity represented was limited. Pairwise subsampling indicated that sequencing depth was expected to affect the degree of clonotype sharing among donors.

Remarks on this clone: Its binding antigen is unknown. Base qualities are missing; no much larger clone stands one base away.

Donors were healthy HIV-negative adults with no recently reported acute infections or vaccinations. Every donor was a Caucasian adult residing in Nashville, Tennessee, USA. For unsorted samples, 80 million to 100 million PBMCs were counted, and genomic DNA was extracted using the QIAamp DNA Blood Mini kit. Blood was obtained by leukapheresis, after which PBMCs were separated by Ficoll-Histopaque density gradient centrifugation and cryopreserved in liquid nitrogen vapor phase. Cut back by 3 bases and 5 bases, the V and J ends lie 5 bases apart. CDR1 and CDR2 (KGHSH, LQKENI) derive from the germline V gene. From the cysteine up to the phenylalanine, the CDR3 has a length of 12 residues. Here the CDR3 DNA is all that survives: 36 bases in frame from base 1. TCR CDR3 regions were amplified from genomic DNA by multiplex PCR using the deep immunoSEQ assay. Genomic DNA extracted from each cell subset was distributed evenly over all wells of several immunoSEQ 96-well plates, and each plate served as one replicate. For unsorted PBMC, roughly 0.3 ug genomic DNA, equal to 25,000 to 35,000 T cell genomes, was loaded into each replicate PCR. Genomic DNA from unsorted PBMC was sequenced over ten immunoSEQ deep assay plates. Purified libraries were measured with a Qubit 3.0 fluorometer, size-checked on a Bioanalyzer 2100, and measured again with the KAPA Library Quantification kit. Every immunoSEQ 96-well plate was sequenced on a dedicated single-read 150-cycle Illumina NextSeq 550 flow cell. The source study handled its data this way. Because the immunoSEQ output included only junctional sequences and no quality scores, the filtering could not be the same as the filtering used for full-length reads. To assign V/J genes and CDR3, sequences were annotated against IMGT germline references using PyIR, a Python wrapper for IgBLAST v1.9. Reads with weak V/J assignments (E-value above 1e-6), missing CDR3, stop codons, out-of-frame junctions, or ambiguous translated residues were removed. V3J clonotypes were defined by identical inferred V gene, J gene, and CDR3 amino acid sequence. Percentage overlap between repertoires was computed as shared unique clonotypes divided by the size of the smaller repertoire. Repertoire richness was assessed with RTK rarefaction, the Chao1 estimator, and Recon v2.1 estimates of unobserved clonotypes. As stored in TCRdb, this immuneACCESS dataset retains in-frame rearrangements with V and J assigned. A fraction of the clones does not appear; measured against another copy, unresolved V genes explain less than half of the discrepancy, and the remainder lacks a known reason. D and trimming come from the DNA, and the V and J calls and clone size come from that table. The table for this sample lists fewer than 600,000 clones; 75% to 80% of them were counted only once. The biggest ten clones account for around 11% of the sample.

Sample: PBMCs. The receptor's source is a woman aged 40 to 49 in good health. Some clones in this sample may be carry-over from other donors' samples. This chain is built from TRBV18 and TRBJ2-4; too little of a D gene remains to name it. The nucleotide sequence reads as follows: TGTGCCAGCTCACCTGGACAAAACATTCAGTACTTC. This sequence encodes CASSPGQNIQYF.